The present T cell receptor (beta chain) was sequenced within a study of human T cells and chemical hapten exposure. About the research overall: A patient group, mainly female, showed alopecia areata, totalis or universalis.

CDR1 KGHSH and CDR2 LQKENI come from the germline V gene. Trimming at V came to 8 bases and at J to 3 bases, leaving 11 bases not matched to a gene. The CDR3 sequence is 16 residues long. Each CDR3 protein is one row after TCRdb ran MiXCR on the RACE reads. The table shows about 360,000 distinct CDR3 sequences, with around 4.8% occurring only once. The sample's time point: patch test 1, 2 weeks after DPC sensitization. Sample treatment: therapeutic diphenylcyclopropenone sensitization with weekly scalp DPC. Blood draws came first, before each patch test. Unfractionated whole blood yielded the extracted total RNA.

The sequenced sample was whole blood, obtained in connection with sensitization to the hapten diphenylcyclopropenone (DPC). The chain has TRBV18 and TRBJ2-7; TRBD2 matches 12 bases. This sequence originates from a woman aged 45-65 years with alopecia areata. Some clones in this sample may be carry-over from other donors' samples. CDR3 DNA: TGTGCCAGCCCCACCCCCCCTAGCGGGAGGGACTACGAGCAGTACTTC. This encodes CASPTPPSGRDYEQYF.